Below are 24 T cell receptor beta chains sequenced from a single sample in a study of CD8 T cells in Susac syndrome. Random hexamers primed reverse transcription of roughly 0.5 to 1 ug RNA. One entry per CDR3 protein results from TCRdb running MiXCR on the immunoSEQ multiplex PCR reads. Found here are more than 110,000 distinct CDR3 sequences, just under 95% of them singletons; the top ten hold 0.13% to 0.15%. The sample was CD4+ T cells from PBMCs. The receptors derive from a human donor with Susac syndrome.

The V and J genes are TRBV25-1 and TRBJ1-2; the D gene is possibly TRBD1 (6 bases). Germline CDR1 is MGHDK and CDR2 is SYGVNS. This CDR3 has 15 amino acids. Trimming stripped 6 bases from V and 4 bases from J, with 18 bases between. CDR3 amino acids: CASSRGGGSAYGYTF. The CDR3 DNA reads TGTGCCAGCAGCCGCGGGGGGGGCAGCGCCTATGGCTACACCTTC.

This sequence joins TRBV4-2 and TRBJ2-5, with a possible D match to TRBD1 (6 bases). V was pared by 4 bases and J by 6 bases, with 18 bases between. Germline lookup yields CDR1 LGHNA and CDR2 YNFKEQ. The CDR3 has 15 amino acids. CDR3 protein: CASSLDSGHGQTQYF. The DNA of the CDR3 is TGTGCCAGCAGCCTCGACTCGGGACACGGGCAGACCCAGTACTTC.

This clonotype occurred once. The chain is built from TRBV20-1 and TRBJ2-7; 8 nucleotides align to TRBD2. Looked up from germline, CDR1 is DFQATT and CDR2 is SNEGSKA (reference sequence). The CDR3 consists of 13 residues. The V gene end was trimmed by 6 bases and the J gene end by 3 bases; junction bases not matched to a gene: 7. CDR3 coding DNA: TGCAGTGCCCCCGGGACTAGTCTCTACGAGCAGTACTTC. Encoded protein: CSAPGTSLYEQYF.

The CDR3 sequence: CASSYRTLGIGETQYF. In DNA, the CDR3 is TGTGCCAGCAGCTACCGGACGCTGGGAATAGGGGAGACCCAGTACTTC. The V gene is TRBV7-9, the J gene TRBJ2-5; D unresolved. Trimming cost V 4 bases and J 5 bases, with 20 bases left between them. The CDR3 loop spans 16 amino acids. Looked up from germline, CDR1 is SEHNR and CDR2 is FQNEAQ (reference sequence).

The CDR3: CASIRAYNEQFF. CDR3 DNA: TGTGCCAGCATTCGTGCCTACAATGAGCAGTTCTTC. The chain employs TRBV2 and TRBJ2-1; D is uncertain. Trimming pared 7 bases from V and 2 bases from J, leaving 6 bases between. Per the germline V gene, CDR1 is SNHLY and CDR2 is FYNNEI. CDR3 length: 12 residues.

The chain links TRBV20-1 to TRBJ2-1; 11 bases map to TRBD2. CDR1 is DFQATT and CDR2 is SNEGSKA in the germline V gene (reference sequence). The CDR3 length is 15 residues. With V trimmed by 5 bases and J by 6 bases, 9 bases remained unmatched. This CDR3 is CSAPPPSGGPNEQFF. CDR3 DNA sequence: TGCAGTGCTCCCCCCCCTAGCGGGGGGCCCAATGAGCAGTTCTTC.

V usage is TRBV23-1 and J usage is TRBJ2-3; the match to TRBD1 covers 8 bases. TRBV23-1 is marked as an open reading frame, function uncertain. Losses at the gene ends were 2 bases for V and 2 bases for J; bases not matched to a gene: 6. The CDR3 spans 16 residues. CDR3 in amino acids: CASSQLTGEPTDTQYF. For the CDR3, the DNA is TGCGCCAGCAGTCAACTGACAGGGGAACCCACAGATACGCAGTATTTT.

The V gene is TRBV12-3 or TRBV12-4, the J gene TRBJ2-4; 7 positions agree with TRBD1. CDR3 length equals 18 residues. The trim removed 3 bases at V and 0 bases at J, leaving 11 bases unmatched. The CDR3 loop reads CASSFEGALTLAKNIQYF. Written as DNA, the CDR3 is TGTGCCAGCAGTTTTGAGGGGGCCCTCACCTTAGCCAAAAACATTCAGTACTTC.

This rearrangement joins TRBV20-1 to TRBJ1-1, with TRBD1 as a possible D gene (5 bases). V was trimmed by 3 bases and J by 0 bases, leaving 11 bases between them. Germline V CDR1 and CDR2: DFQATT, SNEGSKA (reference sequence). This CDR3 is 14 amino acids long. CDR3 nucleotides: TGCAGTGCTAGCCCAGGGACCGTGAACACTGAAGCTTTCTTT. This gives the protein CSASPGTVNTEAFF.

The chain links TRBV4-2 to TRBJ1-5; 9 nucleotides align to TRBD1. CDR1 LGHNA and CDR2 YNFKEQ come from the germline V gene. The V segment lost 0 bases and the J segment 7 bases; nucleotides outside the gene matches: 7. The CDR3 extends over 16 amino acids. This CDR3 is CASSQDLGTGWQPQHF. The CDR3 nucleotides are TGTGCCAGCAGCCAAGACCTGGGGACAGGGTGGCAGCCCCAGCATTTT.

The chain recombines TRBV30 with TRBJ2-2; a weak D match, TRBD1 (6 bases). CDR1 and CDR2 from the germline V gene are GTSNPN and SVGIG (reference sequence). V was cut by 3 bases and J by 4 bases, with 12 bases left in between. This CDR3 is built from 14 residues. The CDR3 nucleotides read TGTGCCTGGAGGTCGGACAGAGGCACCGGGGAGCTGTTTTTT. Protein: CAWRSDRGTGELFF.

This chain uses TRBV20-1 with TRBJ2-2, with D uncertain. V was cut by 1 base and J by 1 base, with 10 bases left in between. This CDR3 is built from 15 residues. CDR1 and CDR2 from the germline V gene are DFQATT and SNEGSKA (reference sequence). CDR3 in amino acids: CSARGAPKNTGELFF. In DNA form, the CDR3 reads TGCAGTGCTAGAGGGGCACCCAAGAACACCGGGGAGCTGTTTTTT.

The chain carries TRBV2 and TRBJ2-5; 9 bases are shared with TRBD2. Germline trimming cut 4 bases from V and 0 bases from J; bases unmatched to any gene: 3. This CDR3 has 15 amino acids. The germline V gene encodes CDR1 SNHLY and CDR2 FYNNEI. The CDR3 DNA follows: TGTGCCAGCAGTGTGCTAGCGGGGTACCAAGAGACCCAGTACTTC. Protein: CASSVLAGYQETQYF.

The V call is TRBV30, the J call TRBJ2-1; D unresolved. This CDR3 contains 14 residues. Between the trimmed V and J ends, which lost 4 bases and 2 bases, there was a span of 12 bases. The germline CDR1 and CDR2 sequences are GTSNPN and SVGIG (reference sequence). Written as DNA, the CDR3 is TGTGCCTGGATATCATGGTCCCCCTACAATGAGCAGTTCTTC. Its translation: CAWISWSPYNEQFF.

V and J are TRBV20-1 and TRBJ2-7, with TRBD1 identical over 8 bases. This CDR3 region has 11 residues. In germline, CDR1 is DFQATT, CDR2 SNEGSKA (reference sequence). The J segment lost 13 bases and the V segment lost 0 bases, leaving 5 bases of the junction unmatched. The CDR3 coding sequence is TGCAGTGCTAGAGATGGGGACAGGTCATACTTC. It translates to CSARDGDRSYF.

The rearrangement links TRBV19 to TRBJ1-5, with TRBD1 as a possible D gene (5 bases). Between the trimmed V and J ends, which lost 2 bases and 7 bases, there was a span of 12 bases. CDR3 length: 14 amino acids. CDR1 LNHDA and CDR2 SQIVND come from the germline V gene (reference sequence). In DNA form, the CDR3 reads TGTGCCAGTAGTATACGGGCAGGGAACCAGCCCCAGCATTTT. The encoded protein is CASSIRAGNQPQHF.

DNA for the CDR3: TGCAGCGTTGGGGGGTCGCGACAGGGGGGTTACGAGCAGTACTTC. Encoded protein: CSVGGSRQGGYEQYF. The genes are TRBV29-1 and TRBJ2-7, with 9 bases identical to TRBD1. The germline V gene encodes CDR1 SQVTM and CDR2 ANQGSEA. The CDR3 consists of 15 residues. V dropped 4 bases and J dropped 4; count of bases not matched to a gene: 11.

This chain links TRBV9 with TRBJ2-1; TRBD2 matches at 14 bases. Trimming removed 3 bases from V and 12 bases from J; junction bases left unmatched: 8. In germline, CDR1 is SGDLS, CDR2 YYNGEE. The CDR3 is made up of 15 amino acids. CDR3 nucleotides: TGTGCCAGCAGCGCCGAAGGGACTAGCGGGGGTAGGCAGTTCTTC. Translated: CASSAEGTSGGRQFF.

The chain is built from TRBV30 and TRBJ1-1; D gene unclear. Per germline, CDR1 GTSNPN and CDR2 SVGIG (reference sequence). This CDR3 comprises 13 residues. V was pared by 4 bases and J by 2 bases, with 11 bases between. The DNA for the CDR3 is TGTGCCTGGATCCTCCGGGGTAACACTGAAGCTTTCTTT. Translating gives CAWILRGNTEAFF.

This chain connects TRBV27 to TRBJ2-2; no definite D call. The ends were cut back, 6 bases at V and 2 bases at J, with 4 bases in the middle. The germline V gene has CDR1 MNHEY and CDR2 SMNVEV (reference sequence). The CDR3 is 12 amino acids. CDR3 loop: CASRYNTGELFF. The CDR3 DNA reads as TGTGCCAGCAGATACAACACCGGGGAGCTGTTTTTT.

This chain links TRBV3-1 with TRBJ2-3, with D hard to call. The CDR3 spans 14 residues. Per germline, CDR1 LGHDT and CDR2 YNNKEL (reference sequence). Trimming stripped 1 base from V and 5 bases from J, with 10 bases between. CDR3 DNA: TGTGCCAGCAGCCAAGCTTTTGGGATAGATACGCAGTATTTT. Amino acid sequence: CASSQAFGIDTQYF.

The genes are TRBV20-1 and TRBJ2-1; D gene uncertain. The CDR3 is made up of 16 amino acids. Germline-derived CDR1 and CDR2 are DFQATT and SNEGSKA (reference sequence). V lost 5 bases and J lost 0, with 17 bases in between. For the CDR3, the DNA is TGCAGTGCTCCTGCCTCCCAGTACCTCTCCTACAATGAGCAGTTCTTC. It codes for CSAPASQYLSYNEQFF.

The J gene is TRBJ1-5, the V gene TRBV7-3, with D unresolved. The CDR3 sequence is 12 residues long. The germline V and J ends were trimmed by 6 bases and 7 bases, with 10 bases remaining between them. Germline CDR1 is SGHTA and CDR2 is FQGTGA. CDR3 protein: CASRPRLQPQHF. The CDR3 DNA reads TGTGCCAGCAGGCCCCGTTTACAGCCCCAGCATTTT.

The rearrangement uses TRBV6-2 or TRBV6-3 and TRBJ2-5, with no clear D. The CDR3 has 14 amino acids. Germline CDR1 reads MNHEY; CDR2 reads SVGEGT. Trimming pared 2 bases from V and 5 bases from J, leaving 12 bases between. CDR3 sequence (DNA): TGTGCCAGCAGTTACAGCTCATTTGCCGAGACCCAGTACTTC. Residues: CASSYSSFAETQYF.